These T cell receptor beta chains were read from a single sample in a study of low-dose radiotherapy and immunotherapy resistance in tumors. TCRdb used MiXCR to reprocess the reads, holding one entry per CDR3 protein. The table has 45,000 or so distinct CDR3 sequences, 20% to 25% seen once. Source: PBMCs, taken after low-dose radiotherapy plus immunotherapy. These receptors came from a male donor with prostate cancer. Each CDR3 is given with its conserved first and last residue. The order of the fields is D gene, clone size, V gene, J gene, CDR3 DNA, CDR3 protein. A D gene is named only where the DNA matches it firmly. Not every row has a clone size; where given, it reads once, few, many or a size class.

d_gene: NA; abundance: many; v_gene: TRBV18; j_gene: TRBJ1-2; CDR3nt: TGTGCCAGCTCACCACCCGGGTCCATCCCTTATGGCTACACCTTC; CDR3aa: CASSPPGSIPYGYTF
d_gene: NA; abundance: many; v_gene: TRBV29-1; j_gene: TRBJ2-5; CDR3nt: TGCAGCGCTGTGTCTCAGGAGACCCAGTACTTC; CDR3aa: CSAVSQETQYF
d_gene: NA; abundance: many; v_gene: TRBV7-6; j_gene: TRBJ2-3; CDR3nt: TGTGCCAGCAGCTTACTGGACACCTCACCAGCAGATACGCAGTATTTT; CDR3aa: CASSLLDTSPADTQYF
d_gene: TRBD1; abundance: few; v_gene: TRBV29-1; j_gene: TRBJ2-7; CDR3nt: TGCAGCGCAGGGGGTACCTACGAGCAGTACTTC; CDR3aa: CSAGGTYEQYF
d_gene: NA; abundance: many; v_gene: TRBV7-3; j_gene: TRBJ2-1; CDR3nt: TGTGCCAGCAGCTTCCGGGGGAACAATGAGCAGTTCTTC; CDR3aa: CASSFRGNNEQFF
d_gene: TRBD1; abundance: many; v_gene: TRBV6-4; j_gene: TRBJ1-1; CDR3nt: TGTGCCAGCAGTACAGGGGTCGGCACTGAAGCTTTCTTT; CDR3aa: CASSTGVGTEAFF
d_gene: NA; abundance: many; v_gene: TRBV5-3; j_gene: TRBJ2-3; CDR3nt: TGCGCCAGCAGCCGCGGGCCGGAAAGCACAGATACGCAGTATTTT; CDR3aa: CASSRGPESTDTQYF
d_gene: TRBD2; abundance: many; v_gene: TRBV27; j_gene: TRBJ2-1; CDR3nt: TGTGCCAGCATTGGGACTAGCGGCTACTGGGCCAACAATGAGCAGTTCTTC; CDR3aa: CASIGTSGYWANNEQFF
d_gene: NA; abundance: NA; v_gene: TRBV10-3; j_gene: TRBJ2-2; CDR3nt: NA; CDR3aa: CAIMQEGGELFFF
d_gene: NA; abundance: many; v_gene: TRBV27; j_gene: TRBJ2-7; CDR3nt: TGTGCCAGCGTACCTCGTGGTGGCGGAGACGAGCAGTACTTC; CDR3aa: CASVPRGGGDEQYF
d_gene: NA; abundance: NA; v_gene: TRBV28; j_gene: TRBJ1-5; CDR3nt: TGTGCCAGCAGTTTCAGTGGCAATCAGCCCCAGCATTTT; CDR3aa: CASSFSGNQPQHF
d_gene: NA; abundance: many; v_gene: TRBV11-2; j_gene: TRBJ2-1; CDR3nt: TGTGCCAGCAGCTTAGCTCTAGCGCTAGCCACCTACAATGAGCAGTTCTTC; CDR3aa: CASSLALALATYNEQFF
d_gene: TRBD2; abundance: NA; v_gene: TRBV5-4; j_gene: TRBJ2-1; CDR3nt: TGTGCCAGCAGCTTGGCCCAGGGGACTAGCGGGAGGACCGGAAAGTTCTTC; CDR3aa: CASSLAQGTSGRTGKFF
d_gene: NA; abundance: many; v_gene: TRBV27; j_gene: TRBJ1-5; CDR3nt: TGTGCCAGCAGTTTATGGGGGGATGGGAATCAGCCCCAGCATTTT; CDR3aa: CASSLWGDGNQPQHF
d_gene: NA; abundance: many; v_gene: TRBV19; j_gene: TRBJ1-1; CDR3nt: TGTGCCAGCACCACCGGGACAAAGAACACTGAAGCTTTCTTT; CDR3aa: CASTTGTKNTEAFF
d_gene: NA; abundance: many; v_gene: TRBV5-4; j_gene: TRBJ2-5; CDR3nt: TGTGCCAGCAGCTTGTCTGGTAAAGAGACCCAGTACTTC; CDR3aa: CASSLSGKETQYF
d_gene: TRBD2; abundance: many; v_gene: TRBV5-1; j_gene: TRBJ2-7; CDR3nt: TGCGCCAGCAGCCAGCGGGAGTCTTCCTACGAGCAGTACTTC; CDR3aa: CASSQRESSYEQYF
d_gene: NA; abundance: many; v_gene: TRBV12-3/TRBV12-4; j_gene: TRBJ1-1; CDR3nt: TGTGCCAGCAACAACGGGGGGGTAGGGACTGAAGCTTTCTTT; CDR3aa: CASNNGGVGTEAFF
d_gene: TRBD1; abundance: many; v_gene: TRBV28; j_gene: TRBJ1-1; CDR3nt: TGTGCCAGCAGTTTTGGGACAGGCGGGAACACTGAAGCTTTCTTT; CDR3aa: CASSFGTGGNTEAFF
d_gene: NA; abundance: NA; v_gene: TRBV28; j_gene: TRBJ2-5; CDR3nt: TGTGCCAGCAGTTGGCCCAGCTTAGAGACCCAGTACTTC; CDR3aa: CASSWPSLETQYF
d_gene: NA; abundance: few; v_gene: TRBV5-1; j_gene: TRBJ2-7; CDR3nt: TGCGCCAGCAGCCTGAGGGCCGACTCCTACGAGCAGTACTTC; CDR3aa: CASSLRADSYEQYF
d_gene: TRBD1; abundance: many; v_gene: TRBV18; j_gene: TRBJ2-5; CDR3nt: TGTGCCAGCTCGCGTGACAGGGGTACCCAAGAGACCCAGTACTTC; CDR3aa: CASSRDRGTQETQYF
d_gene: NA; abundance: NA; v_gene: TRBV5-4; j_gene: TRBJ1-1; CDR3nt: TGTGCCAGCAGCGATATGATAGGGGCGAACACCGAAGCTTTCTTT; CDR3aa: CASSDMIGANTEAFF
d_gene: NA; abundance: NA; v_gene: TRBV7-2; j_gene: TRBJ2-7; CDR3nt: TGTGCCAGCAGCTTAGTACGGGGTAGCTCCTACGAGCAGTACTTC; CDR3aa: CASSLVRGSSYEQYF
d_gene: NA; abundance: many; v_gene: TRBV14; j_gene: TRBJ2-3; CDR3nt: TGTGCCAGCAGCCAACGGACTCCTGGGGCAGATACGCAGTATTTT; CDR3aa: CASSQRTPGADTQYF